This entry is about one T cell receptor (beta chain). Its antigen remains unidentified. Base qualities are not at hand, and no much larger clone is one base apart. The record originates from a study of CD8 T cells in Susac syndrome (dated by TCRdb to between 2017 and 2020). A note on the overall study: Of the Susac syndrome patients who were sequenced, eight or nine were in clinical remission while five or six had clinically active disease. At the time of blood withdrawal, Susac syndrome patients were either therapy-naive, taking corticosteroids (with some also receiving IVIg), or on IVIg alone. The study used repertoire sequencing to test whether antigen drove CD8+ T cell activation and differentiation in Susac syndrome. Clonality of the CD8+ T cell repertoire was compared between roughly 13 healthy donors, roughly 14 Susac syndrome patients and roughly 15 multiple sclerosis patients.

Overall study results and their limits: The study acknowledged that relatively few individuals were included in the TCR sequencing and HLA analysis. In the total CD8+ and CD8+ TEMRA repertoires, around 15 and five Susac-specific public clones, respectively, were identified. Clonal expansion was observed in Susac syndrome CD8+ repertoires, with the highest expansion in CD8+ TEMRA cells and greater expansion in clinically active than in remitting patients.

High-throughput TCR beta sequencing profiled peripheral blood CD8+ and CD4+ T cells from healthy donors, Susac syndrome patients and multiple sclerosis patients. Susac syndrome patients met recently defined diagnostic criteria for definite or probable disease. CD8+ TEMRA cells were enriched by FACS, while bulk CD8+ and CD4+ T cells were purified by magnetic negative isolation. Blood was collected in EDTA tubes and processed within 24 hours, with PBMCs isolated through density gradient centrifugation. PBMCs intended for TCR sequencing were frozen in liquid nitrogen and were later thawed in a 37 degrees C water bath. Purity of sorted or isolated CD4+, CD8+ and CD8+ TEMRA cells was at least 90%. RNA was extracted with the RNeasy kit and about 0.5 to 1 ug was reverse transcribed using random hexamers. TCR beta CDR3 regions were amplified with the immunoSEQ multiplex PCR assay covering 54 Vbeta and 13 Jbeta segments. Bias from PCR amplification was corrected by using a synthetic template baseline for primer optimization and for computational correction. Per the authors' processing: Reads were annotated to V, D and J genes per IMGT and analyzed with immunoSEQ Analyzer, keeping only productive sequences. Clonality was computed as one minus Shannon entropy normalized by log2 of the number of productive unique sequences. For each patient and control, public and private clones were evaluated among the 100 most prevalent clones. A clone was defined as Susac-specific if it was absent from the healthy and MS cohorts, from roughly 1,000 published viral clones and from other ImmuneACCESS disease sequences. Through fastp at Q25 and MiXCR, TCRdb rebuilt clones from the public reads, retaining in-frame beta chains. Every distinct CDR3 protein forms one entry, paired with its most common genes and DNA. The V and J calls here are based on TCRdb, not the publication. This sample has around 200,000 distinct CDR3 sequences in its table, and 95% of those were observed once. 0.15% to 0.2% of the sample goes to the ten largest clones.

The clonotype was recovered from a human donor with Susac syndrome. Sequences were obtained from CD8+ T cells from PBMCs.

The DNA sequence follows: TGCAGTGCCTTGACTAGCGGGGGGGCCCTTGAGCAGTTCTTC. Its product reads: CSALTSGGALEQFF. The chain employs TRBV20-1 and TRBJ2-1; 14 bases in between match TRBD2. The CDR3 runs 14 residues from the cysteine to the phenylalanine. Of the read, only the CDR3 DNA is kept; its 42 bases are in frame from base 1. The germline V gene (reference sequence) gives CDR1 as DFQATT and CDR2 as SNEGSKA. V ends up 6 bases short and J 9 bases short, with an unmatched junction base count of 7.